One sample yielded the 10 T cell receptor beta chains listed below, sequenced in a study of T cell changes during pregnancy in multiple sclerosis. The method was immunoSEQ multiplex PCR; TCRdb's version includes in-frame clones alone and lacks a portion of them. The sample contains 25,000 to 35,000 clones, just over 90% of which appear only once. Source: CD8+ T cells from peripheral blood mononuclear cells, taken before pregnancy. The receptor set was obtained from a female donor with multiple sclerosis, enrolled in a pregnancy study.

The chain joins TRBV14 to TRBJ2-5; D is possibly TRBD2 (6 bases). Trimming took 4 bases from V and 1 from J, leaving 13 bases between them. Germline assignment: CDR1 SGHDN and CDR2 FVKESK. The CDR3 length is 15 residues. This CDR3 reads CASSPGEAVQETQYF. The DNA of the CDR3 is TGTGCCAGCAGCCCGGGGGAGGCAGTCCAAGAGACCCAGTACTTC.

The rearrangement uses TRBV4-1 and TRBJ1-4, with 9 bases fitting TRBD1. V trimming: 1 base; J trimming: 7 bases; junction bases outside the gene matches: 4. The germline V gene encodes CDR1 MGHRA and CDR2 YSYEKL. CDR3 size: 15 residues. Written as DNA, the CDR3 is TGCGCCAGCAGCCAAGTACAGGGGGCTTTTGAAAAACTGTTTTTT. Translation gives CASSQVQGAFEKLFF.

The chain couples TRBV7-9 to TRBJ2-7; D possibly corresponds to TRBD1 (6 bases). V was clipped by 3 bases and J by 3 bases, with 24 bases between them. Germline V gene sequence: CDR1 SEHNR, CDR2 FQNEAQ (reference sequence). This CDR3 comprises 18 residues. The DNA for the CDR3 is TGTGCCAGCAGCTTCAACCCTCAAAACAGGGCAGAGGGCTACGAGCAGTACTTC. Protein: CASSFNPQNRAEGYEQYF.

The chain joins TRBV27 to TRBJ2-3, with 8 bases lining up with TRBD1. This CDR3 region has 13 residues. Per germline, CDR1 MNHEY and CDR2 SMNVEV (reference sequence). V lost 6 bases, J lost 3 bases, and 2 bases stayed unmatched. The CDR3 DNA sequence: TGTGCCAGCAGGGACAGGGTAACAGATACGCAGTATTTT. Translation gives CASRDRVTDTQYF.

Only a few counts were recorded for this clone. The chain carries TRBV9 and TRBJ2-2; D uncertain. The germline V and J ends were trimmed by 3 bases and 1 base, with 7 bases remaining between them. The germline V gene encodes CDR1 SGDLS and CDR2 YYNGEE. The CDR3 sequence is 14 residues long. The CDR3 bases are TGTGCCAGCAGCGGAGACATGAACACCGGGGAGCTGTTTTTT. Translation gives CASSGDMNTGELFF. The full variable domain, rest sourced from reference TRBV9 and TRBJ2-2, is DSGVTQTPKHLITATGQRVTLRCSPRSGDLSVYWYQQSLDQGLQFLIQYYNGEERAKGNILERFSAQQFPDLHSELNLSSLELGDSALYFCASSGDMNTGELFFGEGSRLTVL.

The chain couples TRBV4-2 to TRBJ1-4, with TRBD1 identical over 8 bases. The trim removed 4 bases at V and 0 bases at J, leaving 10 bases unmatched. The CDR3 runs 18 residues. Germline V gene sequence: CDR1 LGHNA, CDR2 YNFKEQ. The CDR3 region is CASSLYRTGRSTNEKLFF. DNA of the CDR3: TGTGCCAGCAGCCTCTATCGGACAGGGCGTTCAACTAATGAAAAACTGTTTTTT.

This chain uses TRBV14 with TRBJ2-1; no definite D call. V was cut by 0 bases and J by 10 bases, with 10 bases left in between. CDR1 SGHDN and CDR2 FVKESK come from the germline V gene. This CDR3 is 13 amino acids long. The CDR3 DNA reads TGTGCCAGCAGCCAAGAGAGCCCCTTGGAGCAGTTCTTC. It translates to CASSQESPLEQFF.

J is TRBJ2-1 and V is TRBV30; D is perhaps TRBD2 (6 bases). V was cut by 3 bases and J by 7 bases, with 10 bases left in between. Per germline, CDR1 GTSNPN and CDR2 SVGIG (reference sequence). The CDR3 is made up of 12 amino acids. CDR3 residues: CAWRGAGNEQFF. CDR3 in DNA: TGTGCCTGGAGAGGGGCGGGGAATGAGCAGTTCTTC. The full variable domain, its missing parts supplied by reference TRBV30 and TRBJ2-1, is SQTIHQWPATLVQPVGSPLSLECTVEGTSNPNLYWYRQAAGRGLQLLFYSVGIGQISSEVPQNLSASRPQDRQFILSSKKLLLSDSGFYLCAWRGAGNEQFFGPGTRLTVL.

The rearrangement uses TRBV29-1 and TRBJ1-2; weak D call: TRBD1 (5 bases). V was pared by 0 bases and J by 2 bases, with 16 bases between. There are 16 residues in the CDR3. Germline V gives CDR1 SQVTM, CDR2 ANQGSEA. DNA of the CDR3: TGCAGCGTTGAAGATGATTTAAGGCAGGGAAACTATGGCTACACCTTC. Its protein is CSVEDDLRQGNYGYTF.

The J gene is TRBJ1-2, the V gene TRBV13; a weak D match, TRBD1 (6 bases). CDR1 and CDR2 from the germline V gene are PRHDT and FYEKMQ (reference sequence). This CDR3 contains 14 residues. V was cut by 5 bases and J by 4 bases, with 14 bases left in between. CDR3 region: CASSPVGAGYGYTF. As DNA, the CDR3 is TGTGCCAGCAGCCCCGTGGGGGCCGGCTATGGCTACACCTTC.